These 2 T cell receptor beta chains originate from one sample sequenced in a study of response to subunit inactivated influenza vaccine. TCRdb reanalysed the RT-PCR reads using MiXCR and keeps one entry per CDR3 protein. The profile shows 700,000 to 900,000 distinct CDR3 sequences, around 21% of them singletons. The sample in question was PBMCs from blood, obtained roughly 5 days after vaccination. These TCRs come from a man aged 45-60 years who received an inactivated influenza vaccine.

This clonotype was recorded only once. V gene TRBV6-1 combines with J gene TRBJ2-1; 12 bases fit TRBD2. This CDR3 is built from 15 residues. From germline, CDR1 is MNHNS and CDR2 SASEGT. V shed 9 bases and J 0 bases; nucleotides not matched to a gene: 3. Written as DNA, the CDR3 is TGTGCCAGTAGACTAGCGGGGGTCTCCTACAATGAGCAGTTCTTC. As protein: CASRLAGVSYNEQFF.

This clonotype was detected only a few times. The gene calls are TRBV7-8 and TRBJ2-1; 7 nucleotides match TRBD1. Germline CDR1 SGHVS, CDR2 FQNEAQ. The junction had 5 bases not matched to a gene; V was cut back by 5 bases and J by 1 base. The CDR3 contains 15 residues. The CDR3: CASSIQGISYNEQFF. In nucleotides, the CDR3 is TGTGCCAGCAGCATACAGGGGATTTCCTACAATGAGCAGTTCTTC.